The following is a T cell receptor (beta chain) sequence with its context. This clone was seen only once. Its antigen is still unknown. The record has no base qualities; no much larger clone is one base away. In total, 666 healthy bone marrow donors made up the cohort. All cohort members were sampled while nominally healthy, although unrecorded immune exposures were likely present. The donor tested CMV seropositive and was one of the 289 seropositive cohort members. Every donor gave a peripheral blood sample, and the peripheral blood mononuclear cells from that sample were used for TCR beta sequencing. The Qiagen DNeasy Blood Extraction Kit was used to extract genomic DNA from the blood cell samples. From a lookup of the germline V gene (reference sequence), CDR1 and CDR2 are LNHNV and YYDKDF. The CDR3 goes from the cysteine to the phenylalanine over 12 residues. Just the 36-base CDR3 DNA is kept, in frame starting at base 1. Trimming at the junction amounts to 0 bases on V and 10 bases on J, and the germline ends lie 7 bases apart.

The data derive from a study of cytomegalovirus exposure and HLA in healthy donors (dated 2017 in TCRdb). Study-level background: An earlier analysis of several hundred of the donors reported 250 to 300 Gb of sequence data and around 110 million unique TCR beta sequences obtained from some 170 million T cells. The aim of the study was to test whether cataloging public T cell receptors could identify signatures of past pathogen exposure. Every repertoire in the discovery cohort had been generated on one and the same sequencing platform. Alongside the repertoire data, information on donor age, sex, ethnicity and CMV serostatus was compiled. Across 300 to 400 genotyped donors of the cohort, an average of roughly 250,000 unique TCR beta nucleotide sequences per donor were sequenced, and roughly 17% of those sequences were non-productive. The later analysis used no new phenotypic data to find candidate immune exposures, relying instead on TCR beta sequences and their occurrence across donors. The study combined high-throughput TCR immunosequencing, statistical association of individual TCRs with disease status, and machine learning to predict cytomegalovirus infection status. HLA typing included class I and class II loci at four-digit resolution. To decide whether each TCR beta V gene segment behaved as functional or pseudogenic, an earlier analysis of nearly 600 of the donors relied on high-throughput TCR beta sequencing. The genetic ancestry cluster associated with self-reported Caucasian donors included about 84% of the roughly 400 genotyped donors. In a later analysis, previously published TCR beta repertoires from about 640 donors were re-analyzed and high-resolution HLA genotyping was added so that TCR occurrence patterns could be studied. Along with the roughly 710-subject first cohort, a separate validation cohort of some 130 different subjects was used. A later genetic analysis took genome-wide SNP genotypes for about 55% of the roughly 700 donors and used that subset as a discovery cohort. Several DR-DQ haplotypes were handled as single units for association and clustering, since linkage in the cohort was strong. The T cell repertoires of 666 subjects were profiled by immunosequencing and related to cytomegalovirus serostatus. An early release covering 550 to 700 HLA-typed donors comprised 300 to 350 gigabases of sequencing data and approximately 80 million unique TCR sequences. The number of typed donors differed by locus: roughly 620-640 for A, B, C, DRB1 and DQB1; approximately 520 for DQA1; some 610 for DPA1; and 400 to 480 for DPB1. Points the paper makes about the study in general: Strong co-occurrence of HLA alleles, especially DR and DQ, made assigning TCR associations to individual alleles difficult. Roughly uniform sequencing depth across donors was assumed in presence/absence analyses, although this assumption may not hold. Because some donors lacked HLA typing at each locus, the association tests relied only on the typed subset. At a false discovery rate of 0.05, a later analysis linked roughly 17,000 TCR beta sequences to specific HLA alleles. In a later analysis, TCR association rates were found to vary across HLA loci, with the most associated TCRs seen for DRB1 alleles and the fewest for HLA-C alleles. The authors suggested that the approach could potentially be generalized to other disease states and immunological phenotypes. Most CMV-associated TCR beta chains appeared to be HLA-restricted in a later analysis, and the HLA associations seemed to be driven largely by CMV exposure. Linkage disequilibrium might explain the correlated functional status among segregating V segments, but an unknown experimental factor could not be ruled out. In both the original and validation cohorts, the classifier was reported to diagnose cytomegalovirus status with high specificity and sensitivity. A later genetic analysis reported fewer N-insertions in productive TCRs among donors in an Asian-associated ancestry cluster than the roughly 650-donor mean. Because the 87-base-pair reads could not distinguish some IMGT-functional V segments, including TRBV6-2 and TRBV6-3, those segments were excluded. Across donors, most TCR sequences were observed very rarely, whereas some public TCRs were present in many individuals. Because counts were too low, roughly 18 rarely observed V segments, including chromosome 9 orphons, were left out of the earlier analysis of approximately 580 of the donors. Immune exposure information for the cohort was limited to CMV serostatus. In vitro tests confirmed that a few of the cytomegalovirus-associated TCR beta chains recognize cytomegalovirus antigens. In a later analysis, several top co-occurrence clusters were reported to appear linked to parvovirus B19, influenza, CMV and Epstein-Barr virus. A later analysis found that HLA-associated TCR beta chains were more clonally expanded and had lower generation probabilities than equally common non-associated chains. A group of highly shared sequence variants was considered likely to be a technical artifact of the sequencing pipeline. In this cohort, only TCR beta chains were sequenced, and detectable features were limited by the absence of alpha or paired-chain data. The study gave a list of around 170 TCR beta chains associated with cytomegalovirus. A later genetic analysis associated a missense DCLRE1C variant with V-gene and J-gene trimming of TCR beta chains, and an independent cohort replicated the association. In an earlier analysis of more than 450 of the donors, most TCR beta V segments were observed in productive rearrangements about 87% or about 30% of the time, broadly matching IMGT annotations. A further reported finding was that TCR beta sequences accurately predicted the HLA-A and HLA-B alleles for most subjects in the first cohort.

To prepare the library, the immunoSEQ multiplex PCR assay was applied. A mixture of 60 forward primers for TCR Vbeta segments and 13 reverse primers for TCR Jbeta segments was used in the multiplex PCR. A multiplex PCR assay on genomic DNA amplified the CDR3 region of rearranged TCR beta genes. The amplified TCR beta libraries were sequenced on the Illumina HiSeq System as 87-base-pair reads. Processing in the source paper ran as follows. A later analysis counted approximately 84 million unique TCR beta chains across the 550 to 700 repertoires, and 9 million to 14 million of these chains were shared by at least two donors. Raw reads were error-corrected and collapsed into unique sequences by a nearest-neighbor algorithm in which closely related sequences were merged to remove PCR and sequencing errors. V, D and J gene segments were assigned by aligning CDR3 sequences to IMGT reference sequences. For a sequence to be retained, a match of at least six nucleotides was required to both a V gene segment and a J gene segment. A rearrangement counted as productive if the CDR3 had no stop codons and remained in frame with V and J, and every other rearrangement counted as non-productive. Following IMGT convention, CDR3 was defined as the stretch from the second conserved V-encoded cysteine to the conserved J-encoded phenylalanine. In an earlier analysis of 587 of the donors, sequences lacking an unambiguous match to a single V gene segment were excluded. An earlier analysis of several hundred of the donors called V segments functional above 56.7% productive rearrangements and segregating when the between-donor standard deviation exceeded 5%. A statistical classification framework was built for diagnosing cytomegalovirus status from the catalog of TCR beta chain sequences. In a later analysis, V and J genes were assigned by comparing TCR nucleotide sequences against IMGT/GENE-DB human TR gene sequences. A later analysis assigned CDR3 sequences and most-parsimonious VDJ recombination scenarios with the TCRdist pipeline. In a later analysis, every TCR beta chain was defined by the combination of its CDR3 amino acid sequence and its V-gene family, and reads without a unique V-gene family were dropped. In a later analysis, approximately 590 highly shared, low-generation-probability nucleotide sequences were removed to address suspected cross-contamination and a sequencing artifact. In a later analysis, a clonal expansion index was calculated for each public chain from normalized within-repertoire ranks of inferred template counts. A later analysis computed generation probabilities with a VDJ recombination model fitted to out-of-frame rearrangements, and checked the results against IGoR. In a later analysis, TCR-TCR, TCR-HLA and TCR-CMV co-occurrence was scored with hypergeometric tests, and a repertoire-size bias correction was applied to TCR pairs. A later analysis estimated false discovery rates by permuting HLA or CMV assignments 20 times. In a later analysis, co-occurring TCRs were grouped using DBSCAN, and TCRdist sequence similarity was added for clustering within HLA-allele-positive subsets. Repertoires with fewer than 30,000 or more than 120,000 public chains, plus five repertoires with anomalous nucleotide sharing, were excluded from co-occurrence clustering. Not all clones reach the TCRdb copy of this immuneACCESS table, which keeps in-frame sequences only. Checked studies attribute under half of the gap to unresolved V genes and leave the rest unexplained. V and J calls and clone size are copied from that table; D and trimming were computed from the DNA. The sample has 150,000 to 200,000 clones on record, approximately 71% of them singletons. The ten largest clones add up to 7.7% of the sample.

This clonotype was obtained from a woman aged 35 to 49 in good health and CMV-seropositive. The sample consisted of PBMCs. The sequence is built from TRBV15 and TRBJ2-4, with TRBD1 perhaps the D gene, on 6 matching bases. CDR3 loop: CATSRDTGIQYF. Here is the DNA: TGTGCCACCAGCAGAGATACAGGGATTCAGTACTTC.